Below, 27 T cell receptor beta chains from the same sample are listed, as sequenced in a study of T cell responses to AZD1222 COVID-19 vaccine. This table comes from immunoSEQ multiplex PCR, and its TCRdb copy is limited to in-frame clones, with some not included. Of about 150,000 clones listed, 90% to 95% were seen once; the top ten hold around 2.3%. Sequenced here: peripheral blood, sampled on day 0 of AZD1222 vaccination. The receptors stem from an adult in good health.

The chain combines TRBV28 with TRBJ1-1; D might be TRBD1 (5 bases). V was cut by 6 bases and J by 7 bases, with 18 bases left in between. Germline loops: CDR1 MDHEN, CDR2 SYDVKM. The CDR3 totals 14 residues. The CDR3 loop reads CASSEGFEQVEAFF. CDR3 nucleotides: TGTGCCAGCAGCGAGGGGTTCGAGCAAGTTGAAGCTTTCTTT.

This chain joins TRBV6-6 and TRBJ1-4, with 8 bases fitting TRBD1. Germline CDR1 is MNHNY and CDR2 is SVGAGI (reference sequence). The trim removed 4 bases at V and 8 bases at J, leaving 9 bases unmatched. The CDR3 runs 15 residues. Here the CDR3 DNA reads TGTGCCAGCAGTTTGCAGCAGGGGGCTGTAGAAAAACTGTTTTTT. Its translation: CASSLQQGAVEKLFF.

The chain has TRBV5-8 and TRBJ1-6; TRBD1 aligns across 7 bases. The CDR3 sequence is 15 residues long. The germline CDR1 and CDR2 sequences are SGHTS and YDEGEE. V lost 4 bases and J lost 4; bases outside the gene matches: 5. The CDR3 DNA reads TGTGCCAGCAGCGTCCCACAGGGGTATAATTCACCCCTCCACTTT. Its protein product is CASSVPQGYNSPLHF.

With regard to this clone: Compared with germline, one end of the junction differs, possibly owing to a read error. This chain uses TRBV13 with TRBJ2-7; a weak D match, TRBD2 (7 bases). There are 15 residues in the CDR3. CDR1 PRHDT and CDR2 FYEKMQ come from the germline V gene (reference sequence). CDR3 protein: CASSLVREAGVEQYF. CDR3 nucleotides: TGTGCCAGCAGTTTAGTCCGGGAGGCAGGGGTCGAGCAGTACTTC.

This clone was found a few times. This chain links TRBV29-1 with TRBJ2-7; 12 positions agree with TRBD1. Per the germline V gene, CDR1 is SQVTM and CDR2 is ANQGSEA. The CDR3 extends over 13 amino acids. The V and J ends lost 8 bases and 6 bases, in that order; junction bases with no gene match: 8. DNA for the CDR3: TGCAGCATTACCGGGACAGGGGGCATCGAGCAGTACTTC. Translation: CSITGTGGIEQYF.

This sequence joins TRBV6-5 and TRBJ1-2; D might be TRBD1 (5 bases). CDR3 length: 15 residues. With 7 bases removed from V and 8 bases from J, the gap between germline ends came to 23 bases. The germline V gene encodes CDR1 MNHEY and CDR2 SVGAGI. The CDR3 is CASTDKGRDGRGYTF. In DNA, the CDR3 is TGTGCCAGCACCGATAAGGGCAGGGATGGACGCGGCTACACCTTC.

CDR3: CASSQERQYNEQFF. The CDR3 DNA follows: TGTGCCAGCAGCCAAGAACGACAGTACAATGAGCAGTTCTTC. This sequence joins TRBV3-1 (or the pseudogene TRBV3-2) and TRBJ2-1; perhaps TRBD1 as D (5 bases). Trimming took 0 bases from V and 4 from J, leaving 7 bases between them. The CDR3 loop spans 14 amino acids. Germline lookup yields CDR1 LGHDT and CDR2 YNNKEL (reference sequence).

This chain connects TRBV27 to TRBJ2-1; the D gene is possibly TRBD2 (5 bases). The germline gives CDR1 MNHEY, CDR2 SMNVEV (reference sequence). This CDR3 contains 13 residues. V dropped 1 base and J dropped 10 bases, with 11 bases sitting between them. This chain's CDR3 is CASSLWPGSEQFF. The CDR3 DNA follows: TGTGCCAGCAGTTTATGGCCGGGATCCGAGCAGTTCTTC.

The chain joins TRBV5-1 to TRBJ2-3; D ambiguous. V was cut by 0 bases and J by 0 bases, with 5 bases left in between. This CDR3 is built from 14 residues. Germline CDR1 is SGHRS and CDR2 is YFSETQ. The CDR3 reads CASSLAISTDTQYF. The CDR3 DNA reads as TGCGCCAGCAGCTTGGCGATTAGCACAGATACGCAGTATTTT.

This sequence joins TRBV2 and TRBJ1-5, with D perhaps TRBD1 (6 bases). Germline lookup yields CDR1 SNHLY and CDR2 FYNNEI. Trimming left V 0 bases short and J 4 bases short, with 10 bases between. The CDR3 runs to 15 residues. DNA for the CDR3: TGTGCCAGCAGTGAAGCTAGGGGGGCTAATCAGCCCCAGCATTTT. Translated, it gives CASSEARGANQPQHF.

This chain connects TRBV24-1 to TRBJ2-3, with 14 bases matching TRBD2. CDR1 is KGHDR, CDR2 SFDVKD, per germline. The CDR3 spans 19 residues. J lost 1 base, V lost 6 bases, and 11 bases had no gene match. The CDR3 DNA reads TGTGCCACCAGTCAGTGGGGGACTAGCGGGAGCAGTGGCACAGATACGCAGTATTTT. Its protein product is CATSQWGTSGSSGTDTQYF.

The chain has TRBV11-3 and TRBJ2-7, with D maybe TRBD2 (7 bases). The germline V gene has CDR1 SGHNT and CDR2 YENEEA. The CDR3 has 12 amino acids. Between the trimmed V and J ends, which lost 11 bases and 1 base, there was a span of 12 bases. The CDR3 DNA reads TGTGCCCTCGGGGGGCCATCCTACGAGCAGTACTTC. It is translated as CALGGPSYEQYF.

The rearrangement uses TRBV5-6 and TRBJ2-1, with 8 bases identical to TRBD1. The CDR3 loop spans 13 amino acids. Germline CDR1 reads SGHDT; CDR2 reads YYEEEE. With 7 bases clipped from V and 9 bases from J, the junction kept 9 bases outside the gene matches. The CDR3 loop is CASGPTGVGEQFF. CDR3 DNA: TGTGCCAGCGGACCGACAGGGGTGGGTGAGCAGTTCTTC. Full variable domain (remainder filled in from reference TRBV5-6 and TRBJ2-1): DAGVTQSPTHLIKTRGQQVTLRCSPKSGHDTVSWYQQALGQGPQFIFQYYEEEERQRGNFPDRFSGHQFPNYSSELNVNALLLGDSALYLCASGPTGVGEQFFGPGTRLTVL.

This rearrangement joins TRBV12-5 to TRBJ2-1; D is possibly TRBD2 (5 bases). Between the trimmed V and J ends, which lost 6 bases and 9 bases, there was a span of 21 bases. CDR1 LGHNT and CDR2 FRNRAP come from the germline V gene. This CDR3 comprises 15 residues. CDR3 residues: CASGPSRQPRGEQFF. The CDR3 DNA follows: TGTGCTAGTGGCCCATCCCGGCAACCCCGGGGTGAGCAGTTCTTC. The full variable domain, with the rest looked up from reference TRBV12-5 and TRBJ2-1, is DARVTQTPRHKVTEMGQEVTMRCQPILGHNTVFWYRQTMMQGLELLAYFRNRAPLDDSGMPKDRFSAEMPDATLATLKIQPSEPRDSAVYFCASGPSRQPRGEQFFGPGTRLTVL.

The V call is TRBV10-3, the J call TRBJ1-1; tentative D call: TRBD1 (5 bases). The CDR3 totals 13 residues. The germline gives CDR1 ENHRY, CDR2 SYGVKD. Between the trimmed V and J ends, which lost 10 bases and 3 bases, there was a span of 15 bases. The CDR3 sequence is CATGTVKDTEAFF. CDR3 bases: TGTGCCACCGGGACGGTTAAGGACACTGAAGCTTTCTTT.

The J gene is TRBJ1-2, the V gene TRBV4-1, with TRBD1 matching over 9 bases. Germline CDR1 is MGHRA and CDR2 is YSYEKL. The CDR3 covers 15 residues. V lost 1 base, J lost 8 bases, and 8 bases stayed unmatched. The CDR3 DNA reads TGCGCCAGCAGCCAAGCTCCGGGACAGGGCGACGGCTACACCTTC. This gives the protein CASSQAPGQGDGYTF.

The chain couples TRBV27 to TRBJ2-7; D remains ambiguous. Trimming pared 2 bases from V and 1 base from J, leaving 3 bases between. The germline V gene has CDR1 MNHEY and CDR2 SMNVEV (reference sequence). CDR3 length equals 12 residues. CDR3: CASSLPSYEQYF. The CDR3 DNA reads as TGTGCCAGCAGTTTACCTTCCTACGAGCAGTACTTC.

The rearrangement links TRBV9 to TRBJ2-1, with D tentatively TRBD1 or TRBD2 (5 bases each). The V gene lost 4 bases and the J gene lost 0 bases, with 14 bases spanning the gap. CDR1 and CDR2 from the germline V gene are SGDLS and YYNGEE. The length of the CDR3 is 16 residues. DNA for the CDR3: TGTGCCAGCAGCCCAACCGGGACCGCCTCCTACAATGAGCAGTTCTTC. Translation: CASSPTGTASYNEQFF.

This clone came up a few times. The rearrangement uses TRBV4-2 and TRBJ1-2; D ambiguous. The CDR3 is 10 amino acids. CDR1 LGHNA and CDR2 YNFKEQ come from the germline V gene. The V gene lost 0 bases and the J gene lost 7 bases, with 0 bases spanning the gap. The CDR3 region is CASSQDGYTF. CDR3 DNA: TGTGCCAGCAGCCAAGATGGCTACACCTTC.

The V gene is TRBV3-1 (or the pseudogene TRBV3-2), the J gene TRBJ2-6, with a weak D call TRBD2 (6 bases). The CDR3 runs to 21 residues. Germline V gene lookup returns CDR1 LGHDT and CDR2 YNNKEL (reference sequence). Trimming removed 0 bases from V and 0 bases from J, with 21 bases in between. CDR3 in amino acids: CASSQDSGFAGLHSGANVLTF. As DNA, the CDR3 is TGTGCCAGCAGCCAAGATTCGGGATTCGCGGGACTCCACTCTGGGGCCAACGTCCTGACTTTC.

The J gene is TRBJ1-1, the V gene TRBV29-1; the D gene is possibly TRBD1 (5 bases). V dropped 3 bases and J dropped 6 bases, with 14 bases sitting between them. The CDR3 runs to 13 residues. Germline V gene lookup returns CDR1 SQVTM and CDR2 ANQGSEA. The CDR3 is CSVDRGSGAEAFF. CDR3 coding DNA: TGCAGCGTTGATAGGGGAAGTGGGGCTGAAGCTTTCTTT.

As regards this clone: At one end, the junction sequence differs from germline, possibly due to a read error. The chain has TRBV6-1 and TRBJ2-7; D gene ambiguous. CDR3 length: 10 residues. In germline, CDR1 is MNHNS, CDR2 SASEGT. The CDR3 DNA reads TGTGCCAGCAGTGACGTCCTACTACACTTC. Protein product: CASSDVLLHF.

This clone has only one observation. J is TRBJ1-3 and V is TRBV29-1; 8 positions match TRBD1. The CDR3 is 13 residues long. V shed 6 bases and J 2 bases; nucleotides not matched to a gene: 3. The V gene's germline CDR1 is SQVTM and CDR2 ANQGSEA. In nucleotides, the CDR3 is TGCAGCGTGGGGACAGGTGCTGGAAACACCATATATTTT. Amino acids: CSVGTGAGNTIYF. Variable domain in full (rest from reference TRBV29-1 and TRBJ1-3): SAVISQKPSRDICQRGTSLTIQCQVDSQVTMMFWYRQQPGQSLTLIATANQGSEATYESGFVIDKFPISRPNLTFSTLTVSNMSPEDSSIYLCSVGTGAGNTIYFGEGSWLTVV.

This rearrangement joins TRBV13 to TRBJ1-4; D is perhaps TRBD1 (5 bases). Germline assignment: CDR1 PRHDT and CDR2 FYEKMQ (reference sequence). CDR3 length: 14 residues. Trimming pared 5 bases from V and 7 bases from J, leaving 14 bases between. CDR3 sequence reads: CASSDGGLGEKLFF. CDR3 nucleotide sequence: TGTGCCAGCAGCGACGGGGGGTTGGGTGAAAAACTGTTTTTT.

This chain uses TRBV10-2 with TRBJ2-2, with 12 bases that match TRBD2. In germline, CDR1 is WSHSY, CDR2 SAAADI. The CDR3 totals 16 residues. V lost 6 bases to trimming and J lost 4 bases; unmatched junction nucleotides: 6. CDR3 nucleotides: TGCGCCAGCAGATCGACTAGCGGGAGTCGCACCGGGGAGCTGTTTTTT. Amino acids: CASRSTSGSRTGELFF.

The chain joins TRBV11-2 to TRBJ2-3; TRBD1 agrees at 7 bases. CDR1 is SGHAT, CDR2 FQNNGV, per germline. V lost 1 base and J lost 4; bases outside the gene matches: 5. CDR3 length: 15 amino acids. The CDR3 loop reads CASSLVGGPPDTQYF. CDR3 nucleotide sequence: TGTGCCAGCAGCTTAGTAGGGGGCCCCCCAGATACGCAGTATTTT.

V is TRBV9 and J is TRBJ2-5; D ambiguous. This CDR3 is built from 14 residues. The V gene lost 1 base and the J gene lost 1 base, with 8 bases spanning the gap. Germline V CDR1 and CDR2: SGDLS, YYNGEE. The CDR3 sequence is CASSVFGGQETQYF. The CDR3 DNA sequence: TGTGCCAGCAGCGTATTTGGCGGCCAAGAGACCCAGTACTTC.